The 13 T cell receptor beta chains listed next were all sequenced from one sample in a study of cytomegalovirus exposure and HLA in healthy donors. PCR was performed using 60 Vbeta and 13 Jbeta primers. TCRdb keeps only in-frame clones here, not all; method: immunoSEQ multiplex PCR. This table holds 150,000 to 200,000 clones, roughly 70% found once. Sequenced sample: PBMCs. The source is a middle-aged woman in good health and CMV-seropositive.

The rearrangement links TRBV28 to TRBJ2-3; no definite D call. This CDR3 contains 12 residues. The V end lost 5 bases, the J end lost 2 bases, and 5 bases lay between the germline ends. Germline loops: CDR1 MDHEN, CDR2 SYDVKM. The CDR3 sequence is CASSTYTDTQYF. CDR3 bases: TGTGCCAGCAGTACCTACACAGATACGCAGTATTTT.

The chain recombines TRBV4-1 with TRBJ1-4; TRBD1 matches at 7 bases. CDR1 and CDR2 from the germline V gene are MGHRA and YSYEKL. Trimming at V came to 3 bases and at J to 6 bases, leaving 7 bases not matched to a gene. The CDR3 is 15 residues long. The CDR3 protein is CASSQPGTAHEKLFF. The CDR3 bases are TGCGCCAGCAGCCAGCCCGGGACAGCCCATGAAAAACTGTTTTTT.

This chain uses TRBV4-2 with TRBJ1-5, with D perhaps matching TRBD1 (6 bases). In germline, CDR1 is LGHNA, CDR2 YNFKEQ. Trimming took off 0 bases at V and 9 bases at J, with 9 bases between the two ends. The CDR3 is 13 residues long. The CDR3 loop is CASSQEGGGPQHF. The CDR3 nucleotides are TGTGCCAGCAGCCAAGAAGGGGGTGGGCCCCAGCATTTT.

The rearrangement joins TRBV5-4 to TRBJ1-1; 11 bases line up with TRBD1. Germline V gives CDR1 SGHNT, CDR2 YYREEE (reference sequence). The CDR3 spans 15 residues. V was clipped by 3 bases and J by 1 base; unmatched bases: 2. CDR3 bases: TGTGCCAGCAGCTCTGGACAGGGGGCGAACACTGAAGCTTTCTTT. This encodes CASSSGQGANTEAFF. The whole variable domain, remainder taken from reference TRBV5-4 and TRBJ1-1, is ETGVTQSPTHLIKTRGQQVTLRCSSQSGHNTVSWYQQALGQGPQFIFQYYREEENGRGNFPPRFSGLQFPNYSSELNVNALELDDSALYLCASSSGQGANTEAFFGQGTRLTVV.

CDR3 sequence (DNA): TGTGCCAGCAGCCAAGGTGGGGCCCAAGAGACCCAGTACTTC. Its translation: CASSQGGAQETQYF. The chain combines TRBV7-2 with TRBJ2-5; a possible D gene is TRBD1 (5 bases). CDR1 is SGHTA, CDR2 FQGNSA, per germline. Trimming took 5 bases from V and 1 from J, leaving 11 bases between them. The CDR3 covers 14 residues.

V is TRBV4-1 and J is TRBJ2-1, with 7 bases identical to TRBD1. The germline V gene has CDR1 MGHRA and CDR2 YSYEKL. J lost 5 bases, V lost 1 base, and 8 bases had no gene match. The CDR3 runs to 16 residues. The CDR3 loop reads CASSQVGRGRNNEQFF. CDR3 DNA: TGCGCCAGCAGCCAAGTGGGAAGGGGGCGGAACAATGAGCAGTTCTTC.

This chain joins TRBV6-5 and TRBJ1-1; a possible D gene is TRBD1 (5 bases). Per germline, CDR1 MNHEY and CDR2 SVGAGI. The length of the CDR3 is 13 residues. Trimming shortened V by 7 bases and J by 6 bases, and 15 bases separated the two germline ends. CDR3 loop: CASTKWGGAEAFF. Written as DNA, the CDR3 is TGTGCCAGCACCAAATGGGGAGGGGCTGAAGCTTTCTTT.

To note about this clone: Other DNA sequences in the sample encode the same CDR3. J is TRBJ2-1 and V is TRBV7-2, with a tentative D call TRBD1 (6 bases). The germline CDR1 and CDR2 sequences are SGHTA and FQGNSA. The CDR3 is made up of 14 amino acids. The germline V and J ends were trimmed by 1 base and 9 bases, with 13 bases remaining between them. This CDR3 is CASSLGGIGGEQFF. The CDR3 region has the DNA TGTGCCAGCAGCTTAGGAGGGATAGGGGGTGAGCAGTTCTTC.

The chain joins TRBV6-5 to TRBJ2-3; TRBD2 matches 7 bases. CDR3 length equals 14 residues. The trim removed 4 bases at V and 0 bases at J, leaving 1 base unmatched. Germline V gene sequence: CDR1 MNHEY, CDR2 SVGAGI. CDR3 DNA sequence: TGTGCCAGCAGTTCTAGCGGTAGCACAGATACGCAGTATTTT. Translated: CASSSSGSTDTQYF.

This clone was seen more than once but under ten times. This CDR3 is CASAGQPNTEAFF. CDR3 in DNA: TGTGCCAGCGCAGGACAGCCGAACACTGAAGCTTTCTTT. The chain uses TRBV2 and TRBJ1-1; TRBD1 is a possible D gene (6 bases). Germline assignment: CDR1 SNHLY and CDR2 FYNNEI. The CDR3 contains 13 residues. V was shortened by 8 bases and J by 1 base, with 11 bases between the two germline ends.

This sequence joins TRBV18 and TRBJ2-2, with a possible D match to TRBD1 (6 bases). Germline V gives CDR1 KGHSH, CDR2 LQKENI. The CDR3 spans 16 residues. The V and J ends lost 6 bases and 2 bases respectively, with 16 bases between them. The CDR3 here is CASSRTEQRNTGELFF. As DNA, the CDR3 is TGTGCCAGCTCTCGGACAGAGCAACGAAACACCGGGGAGCTGTTTTTT.

The V and J genes are TRBV6-1 and TRBJ2-5; possible D gene TRBD2, 5 bases. V lost 6 bases and J lost 5, with 16 bases in between. Germline values: CDR1 MNHNS, CDR2 SASEGT. CDR3 length: 14 amino acids. The CDR3 sequence: CASRGARVEETQYF. CDR3 DNA sequence: TGTGCCAGCAGAGGAGCGAGGGTGGAGGAGACCCAGTACTTC.

The V call is TRBV28, the J call TRBJ1-4; no clear D gene. Germline V gene sequence: CDR1 MDHEN, CDR2 SYDVKM. V lost 5 bases and J 4 bases, leaving 11 bases between the germline ends. This CDR3 region has 14 residues. CDR3: CASSRQELNEKLFF. The CDR3 coding sequence is TGTGCCAGCAGTCGCCAGGAACTTAATGAAAAACTGTTTTTT.